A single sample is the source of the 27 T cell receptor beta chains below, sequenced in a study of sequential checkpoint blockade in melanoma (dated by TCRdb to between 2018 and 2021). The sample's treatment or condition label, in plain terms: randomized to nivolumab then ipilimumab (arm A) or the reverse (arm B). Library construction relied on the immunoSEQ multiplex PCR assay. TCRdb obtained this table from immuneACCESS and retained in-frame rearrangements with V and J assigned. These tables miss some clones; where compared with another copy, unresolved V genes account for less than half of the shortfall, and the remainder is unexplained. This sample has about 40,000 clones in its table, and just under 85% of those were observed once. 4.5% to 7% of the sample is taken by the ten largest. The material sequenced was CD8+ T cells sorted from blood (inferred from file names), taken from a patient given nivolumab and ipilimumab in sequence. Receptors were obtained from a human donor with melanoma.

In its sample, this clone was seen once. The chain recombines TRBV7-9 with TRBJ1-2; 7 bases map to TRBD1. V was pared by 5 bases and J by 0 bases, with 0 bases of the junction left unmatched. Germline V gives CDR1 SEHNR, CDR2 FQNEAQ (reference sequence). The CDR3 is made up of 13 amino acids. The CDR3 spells CASSQGANYGYTF. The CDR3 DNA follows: TGTGCCAGCAGCCAGGGGGCTAACTATGGCTACACCTTC.

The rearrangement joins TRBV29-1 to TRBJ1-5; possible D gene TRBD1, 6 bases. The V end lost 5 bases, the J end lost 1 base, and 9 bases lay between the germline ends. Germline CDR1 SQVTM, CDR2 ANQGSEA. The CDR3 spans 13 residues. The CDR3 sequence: CSVITGSNQPQHF. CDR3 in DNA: TGCAGCGTTATCACAGGGAGCAATCAGCCCCAGCATTTT.

The CDR3: CASSAGVTTEAFF. CDR3 DNA sequence: TGTGCCAGCAGTGCGGGGGTGACCACTGAAGCTTTCTTT. V and J are TRBV6-5 and TRBJ1-1, with D possibly TRBD1 on 5 matching bases. The CDR3 spans 13 residues. Germline CDR1 and CDR2: MNHEY and SVGAGI. Between the trimmed V and J ends, which lost 5 bases and 4 bases, there was a span of 11 bases.

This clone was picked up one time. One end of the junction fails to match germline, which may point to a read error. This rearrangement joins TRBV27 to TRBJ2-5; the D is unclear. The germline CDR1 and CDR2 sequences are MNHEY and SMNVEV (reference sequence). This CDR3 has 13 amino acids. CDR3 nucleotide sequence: TGTGCCAGCAGTTCCCAGACCCAAGAGGCCCAGTACTTC. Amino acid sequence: CASSSQTQEAQYF.

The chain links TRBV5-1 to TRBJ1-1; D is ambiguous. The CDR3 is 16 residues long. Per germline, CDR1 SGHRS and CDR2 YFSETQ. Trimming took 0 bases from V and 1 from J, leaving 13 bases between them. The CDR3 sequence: CASSLGIWEWNTEAFF. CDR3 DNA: TGCGCCAGCAGCTTGGGGATATGGGAGTGGAACACTGAAGCTTTCTTT.

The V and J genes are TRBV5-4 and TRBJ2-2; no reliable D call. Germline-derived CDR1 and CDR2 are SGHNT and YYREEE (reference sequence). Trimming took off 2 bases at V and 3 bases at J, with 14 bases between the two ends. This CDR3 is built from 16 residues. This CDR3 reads CASSLIPSVDTGELFF. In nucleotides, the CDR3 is TGTGCCAGCAGCTTAATTCCAAGCGTCGACACCGGGGAGCTGTTTTTT.

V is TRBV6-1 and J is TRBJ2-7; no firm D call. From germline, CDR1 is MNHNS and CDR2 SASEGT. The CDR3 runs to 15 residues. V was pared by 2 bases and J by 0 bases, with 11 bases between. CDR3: CASSESISVSYEQYF. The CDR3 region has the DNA TGTGCCAGCAGTGAATCGATCAGCGTCTCCTACGAGCAGTACTTC.

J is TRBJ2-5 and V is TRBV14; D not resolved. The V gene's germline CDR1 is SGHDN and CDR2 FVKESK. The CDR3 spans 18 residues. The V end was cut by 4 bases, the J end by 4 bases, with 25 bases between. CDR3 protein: CASSPSRPGRVRGETQYF. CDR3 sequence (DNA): TGTGCCAGCAGCCCCTCACGTCCGGGTCGGGTTCGTGGAGAGACCCAGTACTTC.

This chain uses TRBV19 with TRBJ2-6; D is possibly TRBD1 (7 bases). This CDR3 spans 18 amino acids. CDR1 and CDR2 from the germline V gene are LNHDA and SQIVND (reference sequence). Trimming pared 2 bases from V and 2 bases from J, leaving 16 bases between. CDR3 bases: TGTGCCAGTAGTATAACGGCAGGGGGGACCCCTGGGGCCAACGTCCTGACTTTC. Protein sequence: CASSITAGGTPGANVLTF. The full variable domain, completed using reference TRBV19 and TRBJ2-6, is DGGITQSPKYLFRKEGQNVTLSCEQNLNHDAMYWYRQDPGQGLRLIYYSQIVNDFQKGDIAEGYSVSREKKESFPLTVTSAQKNPTAFYLCASSITAGGTPGANVLTFGAGSRLTVL.

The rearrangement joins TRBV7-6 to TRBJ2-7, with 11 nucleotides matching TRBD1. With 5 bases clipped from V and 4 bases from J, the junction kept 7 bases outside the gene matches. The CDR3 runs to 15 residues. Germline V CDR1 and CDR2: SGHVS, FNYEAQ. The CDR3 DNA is TGTGCCAGCAGCCTTAGTGGGGACAGGGGGTACGAGCAGTACTTC. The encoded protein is CASSLSGDRGYEQYF.

CDR3 residues: CASSEGTGVNEKLFF. DNA of the CDR3: TGCGCCAGCAGCGAAGGGACAGGGGTTAATGAAAAACTGTTTTTT. V gene TRBV5-1 combines with J gene TRBJ1-4; 10 nucleotides agree with TRBD1. Trimming took 4 bases from V and 4 from J; bases not matched to a gene: 4. Per germline, CDR1 SGHRS and CDR2 YFSETQ. The CDR3 totals 15 residues.

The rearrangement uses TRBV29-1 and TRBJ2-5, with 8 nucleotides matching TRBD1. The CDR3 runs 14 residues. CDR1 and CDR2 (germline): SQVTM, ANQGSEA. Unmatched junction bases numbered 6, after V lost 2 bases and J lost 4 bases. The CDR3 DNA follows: TGCAGCGTTGAACTGGCAGGGGGCGGAGAGACCCAGTACTTC. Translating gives CSVELAGGGETQYF.

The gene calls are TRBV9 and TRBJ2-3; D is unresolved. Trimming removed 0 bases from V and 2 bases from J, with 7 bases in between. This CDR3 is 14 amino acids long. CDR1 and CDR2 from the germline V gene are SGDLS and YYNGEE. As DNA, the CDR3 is TGTGCCAGCAGCGTAGAGACAAACACAGATACGCAGTATTTT. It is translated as CASSVETNTDTQYF.

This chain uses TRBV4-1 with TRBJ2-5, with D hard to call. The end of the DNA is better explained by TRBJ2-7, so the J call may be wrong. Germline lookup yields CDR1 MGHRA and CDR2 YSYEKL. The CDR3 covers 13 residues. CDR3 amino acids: CASSQGPFYEQYF. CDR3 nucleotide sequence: TGCGCCAGCAGCCAAGGTCCATTTTACGAGCAGTACTTC.

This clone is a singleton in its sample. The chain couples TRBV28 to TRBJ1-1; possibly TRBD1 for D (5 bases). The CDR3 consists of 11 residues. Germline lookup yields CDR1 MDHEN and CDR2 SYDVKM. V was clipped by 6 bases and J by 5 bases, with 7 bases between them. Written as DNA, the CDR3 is TGTGCCAGCAGAAGGGGTACTGAAGCTTTCTTT. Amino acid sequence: CASRRGTEAFF.

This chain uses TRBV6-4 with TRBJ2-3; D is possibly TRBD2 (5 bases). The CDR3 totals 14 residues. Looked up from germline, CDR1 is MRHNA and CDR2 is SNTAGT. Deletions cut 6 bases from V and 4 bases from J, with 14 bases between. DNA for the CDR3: TGTGCCAGCAGCGAAGGTGAGGGCGCAGATACGCAGTATTTT. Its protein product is CASSEGEGADTQYF.

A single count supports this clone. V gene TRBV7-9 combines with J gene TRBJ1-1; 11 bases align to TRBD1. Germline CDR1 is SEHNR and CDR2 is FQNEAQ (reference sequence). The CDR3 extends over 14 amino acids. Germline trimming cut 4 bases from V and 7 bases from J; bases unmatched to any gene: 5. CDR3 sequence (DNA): TGTGCCAGCAGCTGGGGACAGGGGGGACTTGAAGCTTTCTTT. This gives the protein CASSWGQGGLEAFF.

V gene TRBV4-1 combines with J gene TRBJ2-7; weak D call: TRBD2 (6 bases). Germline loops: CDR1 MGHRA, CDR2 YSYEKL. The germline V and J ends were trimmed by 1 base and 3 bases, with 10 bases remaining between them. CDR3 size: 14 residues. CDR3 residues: CASSQVTGDYEQYF. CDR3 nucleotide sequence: TGCGCCAGCAGCCAAGTCACGGGGGACTACGAGCAGTACTTC.

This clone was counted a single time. The CDR3 nucleotides read TGTGCCAGCAGAACCGGGACTAGCGTCACTACGCAGTATTTT. It is translated as CASRTGTSVTTQYF. V gene TRBV27 combines with J gene TRBJ2-3; TRBD2 agrees at 10 bases. Germline assignment: CDR1 MNHEY and CDR2 SMNVEV (reference sequence). The length of the CDR3 is 14 residues. V lost 6 bases, J lost 8 bases, and 8 bases stayed unmatched.

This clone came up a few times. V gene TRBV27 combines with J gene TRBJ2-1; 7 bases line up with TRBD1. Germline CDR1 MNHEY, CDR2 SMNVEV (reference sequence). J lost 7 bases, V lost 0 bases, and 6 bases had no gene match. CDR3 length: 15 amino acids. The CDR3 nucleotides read TGTGCCAGCAGTTTATCCGAGACAGGGCTTAATGAGCAGTTCTTC. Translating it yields CASSLSETGLNEQFF.

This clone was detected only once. The DNA for the CDR3 is TGCAGCGTAGCGGGCCAGGAGGGAATAAGAGATACGCAGTATTTT. Protein: CSVAGQEGIRDTQYF. J is TRBJ2-3 and V is TRBV29-1; possible D gene TRBD2, 6 bases. Germline assignment: CDR1 SQVTM and CDR2 ANQGSEA. The CDR3 is 15 amino acids. V was clipped by 6 bases and J by 5 bases, with 21 bases between them.

The CDR3 region is CASSLRSSPYYEQYF. The CDR3 DNA sequence: TGTGCCAGCAGTTTACGATCTAGCCCGTACTACGAGCAGTACTTC. V and J are TRBV27 and TRBJ2-7; possibly TRBD2 for D (5 bases). Germline V gives CDR1 MNHEY, CDR2 SMNVEV (reference sequence). This CDR3 comprises 15 residues. V shed 2 bases and J shed 3 bases, with 14 bases lying between them.

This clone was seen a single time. CDR3 residues: CASSLGTGPYEQYF. As DNA, the CDR3 is TGTGCCAGCAGCTTAGGGACAGGGCCCTACGAGCAGTACTTC. The chain is built from TRBV7-7 and TRBJ2-7; 8 bases align to TRBD1. This CDR3 region has 14 residues. V lost 1 base and J lost 2; bases outside the gene matches: 1. The germline V gene has CDR1 SSHAT and CDR2 FNYEAQ (reference sequence).

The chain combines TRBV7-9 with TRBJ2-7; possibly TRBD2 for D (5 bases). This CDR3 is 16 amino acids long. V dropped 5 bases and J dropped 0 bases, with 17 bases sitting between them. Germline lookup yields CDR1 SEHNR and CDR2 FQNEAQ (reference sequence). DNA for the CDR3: TGTGCCAGCAGCAACAGACGGGGAATAAGCTCCTACGAGCAGTACTTC. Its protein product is CASSNRRGISSYEQYF.

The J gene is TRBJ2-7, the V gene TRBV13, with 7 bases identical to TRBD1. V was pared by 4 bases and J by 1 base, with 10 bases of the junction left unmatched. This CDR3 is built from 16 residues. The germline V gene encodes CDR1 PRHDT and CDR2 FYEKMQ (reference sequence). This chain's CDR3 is CASSSPSGQDSYEQYF. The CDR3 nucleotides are TGTGCCAGCAGCTCCCCGTCCGGACAGGATTCCTACGAGCAGTACTTC.

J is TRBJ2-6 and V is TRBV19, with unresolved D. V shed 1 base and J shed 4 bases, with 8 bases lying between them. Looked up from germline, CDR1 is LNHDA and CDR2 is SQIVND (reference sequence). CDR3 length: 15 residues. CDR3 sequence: CASSIVDTGANVLTF. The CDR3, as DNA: TGTGCCAGTAGTATAGTAGACACCGGGGCCAACGTCCTGACTTTC.

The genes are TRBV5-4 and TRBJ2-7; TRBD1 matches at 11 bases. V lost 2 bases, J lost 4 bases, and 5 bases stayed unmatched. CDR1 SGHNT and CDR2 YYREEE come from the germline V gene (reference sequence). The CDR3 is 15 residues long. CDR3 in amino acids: CASSFLDRGRYEQYF. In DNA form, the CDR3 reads TGTGCCAGCAGCTTTCTGGACAGGGGGCGGTACGAGCAGTACTTC.